This TCR beta chain comes out of a study of blood T cells in healthy people across ages. The second PCR ran 7 to 11 cycles with a sample-barcoded 5' primer and J-beta primers. Via MiXCR, TCRdb re-called the 5' RACE reads, giving one row per CDR3 protein. The repertoire consists of 700,000 to 900,000 distinct CDR3 sequences, with around half occurring once and the leading ten covering under 50%. Study findings and constraints: No one knew whether donors had CMV, which possibly confounded expanded clonotype changes.

The V gene's germline CDR1 is SGHTA and CDR2 FQGNSA. The V gene lost 5 bases and the J gene lost 11 bases, with 24 bases spanning the gap. The CDR3 sequence is 15 residues long. On this clonotype itself: Its target is not known.

Sequenced: blood. This clonotype was obtained from a man older than 75 in good health. V and J are TRBV7-2 and TRBJ2-5; D is perhaps TRBD1 or TRBD2 (6 bases each). As DNA, the CDR3 is TGTGCCAGCAGCCCCCGGACAGCAGTTGTACGGGAGCAGTACTTC. This encodes CASSPRTAVVREQYF.